The TCR beta chain described here comes from a study of cytomegalovirus exposure and HLA in healthy donors (dated by TCRdb to the late 2010s). Turning to the overall study: According to a later analysis, one platform produced both the 120 validation repertoires and the 670 or so repertoires of the first cohort. The study aimed to test whether signatures of past pathogen exposure could be identified by cataloging public T cell receptors. In addition to the first cohort of 650 to 750 subjects, a separate validation cohort of 120 different subjects was used. To predict cytomegalovirus infection status, the study brought together high-throughput TCR immunosequencing, statistical association of individual TCRs with disease status, and machine learning.

The CDR3 measures 14 amino acids from cysteine to phenylalanine. The entry retains the CDR3 DNA only, 42 bases that are in frame from base 1. The germline ends are 12 bases apart after V is trimmed by 6 bases and J by 1 base. CDR1 is given as MNHEY and CDR2 as SVGAGI, both from the germline V gene. The donors were included in the validation cohort of approximately 120 subjects, a group kept apart from the approximately 700-subject first cohort. The investigation overall reported the following: In a later analysis, TCRs clustered in the first cohort were found to also tend to co-occur in the 120 or so validation repertoires, with 85% to 95% of cluster scores above 0. In vitro tests confirmed that a few of the cytomegalovirus-associated TCR beta chains recognize cytomegalovirus antigens. The study gave a list of 150 to 200 TCR beta chains associated with cytomegalovirus. Across donors, most TCR sequences were observed very rarely, whereas some public TCRs were present in many individuals. The classifier was reported to diagnose cytomegalovirus status with high specificity and sensitivity in both the original and validation cohorts. All 120 or so repertoires were used to score co-occurrence in the validation cohort in a later analysis, because that analysis had no HLA typing for the cohort. The authors suggested that the approach could potentially be extended to other disease states and immunological phenotypes.

Library preparation used the immunoSEQ multiplex PCR assay. In the source study's methods: A statistical classification framework was built to diagnose cytomegalovirus status from the catalog of TCR beta chain sequences. As stored in TCRdb, this immuneACCESS dataset retains in-frame rearrangements with V and J assigned. A fraction of the clones does not appear; measured against another copy, unresolved V genes explain less than half of the discrepancy, and the remainder lacks a known reason. The V and J calls and the clone size are those of that table, but D and trimming were determined from the DNA. This sample holds under 250,000 clones; over 75% were observed only once. Together, the top ten hold around 12% of the sample. Regarding this clone: It has no known antigen specificity. No much larger clone exists at a distance of one base, and base qualities are not known.

The TCR was taken from a man younger than 30 in good health and CMV-seropositive. Recombination joined TRBV6-5 with TRBJ1-1; matching of 6 bases hints at TRBD1 as the D gene. Sequencing was carried out using PBMCs. The sequenced DNA is TGTGCCAGCAGCAGCGAGGGGGGGAACACTGAAGCTTTCTTT. It specifies CASSSEGGNTEAFF.